These 21 T cell receptor beta chains were sequenced from one sample in a study of shared clonotypes between healthy human individuals. Positive CCR7 selection of CD45RO-negative cells yielded the naive CD8 cells, and terminally differentiated effector memory CD45RA+ cells were excluded. Generated by immunoSEQ multiplex PCR, the TCRdb table keeps only in-frame clones and is missing some. The repertoire has about 2.1 million clones, around 93% of them found once; the top ten carry more than 1.5%. The specimen was naive CD8+ T cells from PBMCs. These receptors all stem from a man aged 18 to 29 in good health. Some clones in this sample may be carry-over from other donors' samples.

The chain employs TRBV7-8 and TRBJ2-7, with a weak D call TRBD2 (6 bases). The CDR3 is made up of 13 amino acids. CDR1 and CDR2 (germline): SGHVS, FQNEAQ. Trimming removed 8 bases at V and 8 bases at J, with 19 bases between. The CDR3 is CASSGTDLRQQYF. The CDR3 bases are TGTGCCAGCTCCGGGACTGACCTACGCCAGCAGTACTTC.

This clone was recorded only once. The sample carries other DNA sequences with the same CDR3. CDR3 sequence (DNA): TGTGCCAGCAGCCTGACAGGGGGCTTTACCGGGGAGCTGTTTTTT. It codes for CASSLTGGFTGELFF. This chain uses TRBV7-3 with TRBJ2-2; 10 bases map to TRBD1. V shed 5 bases, J shed 5 bases, and the junction held 5 bases outside the gene matches. This CDR3 comprises 15 residues. Germline V lookup: CDR1 SGHTA, CDR2 FQGTGA.

The chain joins TRBV13 to TRBJ1-2; no reliable D call. The CDR3 runs to 14 residues. Trimming left V 2 bases short and J 4 bases short, with 11 bases between. Germline assignment: CDR1 PRHDT and CDR2 FYEKMQ (reference sequence). CDR3 sequence: CASSLSRAAYGYTF. CDR3 nucleotide sequence: TGTGCCAGCAGCTTAAGTAGGGCGGCCTATGGCTACACCTTC.

The rearrangement links TRBV4-3 to TRBJ2-5; 7 bases align to TRBD1. The J call may be mistaken, given a closer DNA end match to TRBJ2-7. Germline V gene sequence: CDR1 LGHNA, CDR2 YSLEER. The CDR3 length is 14 residues. DNA for the CDR3: TGCGCCAGCAGCCAGGGACAGAGCTCCTACGAGCAGTACTTC. Protein sequence: CASSQGQSSYEQYF.

The chain has TRBV6-5 and TRBJ1-1; D unclear. The CDR3 sequence is 14 residues long. The V end lost 1 base, the J end lost 4 bases, and 10 bases lay between the germline ends. From germline, CDR1 is MNHEY and CDR2 SVGAGI. CDR3 sequence reads: CASSYFEGSTEAFF. The CDR3 DNA sequence: TGTGCCAGCAGTTACTTTGAGGGTTCCACTGAAGCTTTCTTT.

The chain is built from TRBV5-1 and TRBJ2-7; tentative D call: TRBD2 (6 bases). This CDR3 has 13 amino acids. The V gene's germline CDR1 is SGHRS and CDR2 YFSETQ. The V gene lost 4 bases and the J gene lost 2 bases, with 10 bases spanning the gap. CDR3 DNA: TGCGCCAGCAGCACGGACTACGCCTACGAGCAGTACTTC. Translation: CASSTDYAYEQYF. Combining the CDR3 with reference TRBV5-1 and TRBJ2-7 gives the whole variable domain KAGVTQTPRYLIKTRGQQVTLSCSPISGHRSVSWYQQTPGQGLQFLFEYFSETQRNKGNFPGRFSGRQFSNSRSEMNVSTLELGDSALYLCASSTDYAYEQYFGPGTRLTVT.

The chain joins TRBV5-1 to TRBJ2-7; 7 bases are shared with TRBD1. Per germline, CDR1 SGHRS and CDR2 YFSETQ. Losses at the gene ends were 0 bases for V and 4 bases for J; bases not matched to a gene: 7. The CDR3 contains 15 residues. DNA of the CDR3: TGCGCCAGCAGCTTGGGTTGGGACAGTGGGTACGAGCAGTACTTC. Translation gives CASSLGWDSGYEQYF.

This clone came up once. The genes are TRBV25-1 and TRBJ2-3; 12 bases are shared with TRBD2. This CDR3 is built from 14 residues. Germline V gene lookup returns CDR1 MGHDK and CDR2 SYGVNS. With V trimmed by 10 bases and J by 2 bases, 4 bases remained unmatched. CDR3 loop: CATRLAGDTDTQYF. Here the CDR3 DNA reads TGTGCCACCAGACTAGCGGGAGACACAGATACGCAGTATTTT.

Concerning this clone: The same CDR3 also results from other DNA sequences found in this sample. The chain couples TRBV9 to TRBJ1-2; the match to TRBD1 covers 8 bases. With 3 bases clipped from V and 4 bases from J, the junction kept 2 bases outside the gene matches. The length of the CDR3 is 13 residues. Germline V CDR1 and CDR2: SGDLS, YYNGEE. The CDR3 DNA sequence: TGTGCCAGCAGCGCGGACAGGGCCTATGGCTACACCTTC. Residues: CASSADRAYGYTF.

This clone has only one observation. This chain links TRBV7-9 with TRBJ2-7; D is perhaps TRBD1 (6 bases). The CDR3 contains 14 residues. V was pared by 5 bases and J by 1 base, with 12 bases between. CDR1 and CDR2 (germline): SEHNR, FQNEAQ (reference sequence). The CDR3 region is CASSPEGVSYEQYF. The CDR3 region has the DNA TGTGCCAGCAGCCCCGAGGGGGTTTCCTACGAGCAGTACTTC.

The chain carries TRBV2 and TRBJ2-3; 15 bases align to TRBD2. The CDR3 totals 17 residues. In germline, CDR1 is SNHLY, CDR2 FYNNEI. Trimming at V came to 6 bases and at J to 6 bases, leaving 10 bases not matched to a gene. The CDR3 sequence: CASSYPGTSGRRDTQYF. CDR3 nucleotides: TGTGCCAGCAGCTACCCAGGGACTAGCGGGAGGCGGGATACGCAGTATTTT.

This clone has just one count. The chain recombines TRBV14 with TRBJ2-3; unclear D gene. Germline lookup yields CDR1 SGHDN and CDR2 FVKESK. The CDR3 is 17 residues long. V lost 4 bases, J lost 4 bases, and 21 bases lay in between. CDR3 residues: CASSPEVPRVGPDTQYF. The CDR3 DNA sequence: TGTGCCAGCAGCCCAGAGGTCCCTCGAGTGGGTCCAGATACGCAGTATTTT.

The CDR3 DNA is TGTGCCATCAGTGAAACAGGGGTTAGAACCGGGGAGCTGTTTTTT. Amino acids: CAISETGVRTGELFF. The rearrangement uses TRBV10-3 and TRBJ2-2, with TRBD1 matching 7 bases. With V trimmed by 3 bases and J by 5 bases, 6 bases remained unmatched. The CDR3 totals 15 residues. Germline V CDR1 and CDR2: ENHRY, SYGVKD.

V and J are TRBV5-1 and TRBJ2-7; D is undetermined. The V and J ends lost 1 base and 3 bases respectively, with 17 bases between them. The germline gives CDR1 SGHRS, CDR2 YFSETQ. This CDR3 has 16 amino acids. The CDR3 bases are TGCGCCAGCAGCTTGCAGGCAGGCCGGGTGAACTACGAGCAGTACTTC. It codes for CASSLQAGRVNYEQYF. The whole variable domain, filled in from reference TRBV5-1 and TRBJ2-7, reads KAGVTQTPRYLIKTRGQQVTLSCSPISGHRSVSWYQQTPGQGLQFLFEYFSETQRNKGNFPGRFSGRQFSNSRSEMNVSTLELGDSALYLCASSLQAGRVNYEQYFGPGTRLTVT.

The chain employs TRBV28 and TRBJ2-7; 12 bases are shared with TRBD2. Germline-derived CDR1 and CDR2 are MDHEN and SYDVKM. The CDR3 extends over 17 amino acids. V lost 3 bases and J lost 5; bases outside the gene matches: 11. CDR3 loop: CASSFLTLTSGRDEQYF. The CDR3 DNA reads TGTGCCAGCAGTTTCCTTACTTTGACTAGCGGGAGAGACGAGCAGTACTTC.

The chain recombines TRBV9 with TRBJ2-3; 7 nucleotides match TRBD1. The CDR3 length is 17 residues. In germline, CDR1 is SGDLS, CDR2 YYNGEE. V lost 1 base, J lost 2 bases, and 10 bases stayed unmatched. The CDR3 sequence is CASSVNRQGEVTDTQYF. CDR3 nucleotide sequence: TGTGCCAGCAGCGTAAACCGACAGGGAGAAGTCACAGATACGCAGTATTTT.

The rearrangement joins TRBV29-1 to TRBJ2-1; D remains unclear. CDR1 is SQVTM, CDR2 ANQGSEA, per germline. V was pared by 5 bases and J by 5 bases, with 7 bases between. The CDR3 runs 11 residues. CDR3 region: CSVYLDNEQFF. CDR3 DNA sequence: TGCAGCGTTTATCTAGACAATGAGCAGTTCTTC.

This chain connects TRBV29-1 to TRBJ2-1; 8 nucleotides agree with TRBD2. V lost 7 bases to trimming and J lost 5 bases; unmatched junction nucleotides: 16. The CDR3 has 16 amino acids. In germline, CDR1 is SQVTM, CDR2 ANQGSEA. The DNA of the CDR3 is TGCAGCGCGCTACCCTTTAGCGGGAATTCCGACAATGAGCAGTTCTTC. It encodes CSALPFSGNSDNEQFF.

Comment on this clone: The same CDR3 arises from other DNA sequences in this sample as well. V and J are TRBV27 and TRBJ2-7; possible D gene TRBD2, 5 bases. There are 11 residues in the CDR3. Trimming shortened V by 3 bases and J by 7 bases, and 7 bases separated the two germline ends. CDR1 and CDR2 (germline): MNHEY, SMNVEV (reference sequence). For the CDR3, the DNA is TGTGCCAGCAGTTTTTCGGGAGAGCAGTACTTC. Translating it yields CASSFSGEQYF.

J is TRBJ2-5 and V is TRBV27, with 9 bases identical to TRBD2. The germline gives CDR1 MNHEY, CDR2 SMNVEV (reference sequence). The trim removed 5 bases at V and 5 bases at J, leaving 3 bases unmatched. The CDR3 consists of 13 residues. The DNA of the CDR3 is TGTGCCAGCAGTAGCCTAGCGGGGGAGACCCAGTACTTC. Translating gives CASSSLAGETQYF.

The chain joins TRBV6-1 to TRBJ1-5; 8 bases line up with TRBD1. V trimming: 10 bases; J trimming: 2 bases; junction bases outside the gene matches: 7. The CDR3 is made up of 14 amino acids. Germline CDR1 reads MNHNS; CDR2 reads SASEGT. In DNA form, the CDR3 reads TGTGCCACCGACAGGGGCGCGGGCAATCAGCCCCAGCATTTT. Translating it yields CATDRGAGNQPQHF.